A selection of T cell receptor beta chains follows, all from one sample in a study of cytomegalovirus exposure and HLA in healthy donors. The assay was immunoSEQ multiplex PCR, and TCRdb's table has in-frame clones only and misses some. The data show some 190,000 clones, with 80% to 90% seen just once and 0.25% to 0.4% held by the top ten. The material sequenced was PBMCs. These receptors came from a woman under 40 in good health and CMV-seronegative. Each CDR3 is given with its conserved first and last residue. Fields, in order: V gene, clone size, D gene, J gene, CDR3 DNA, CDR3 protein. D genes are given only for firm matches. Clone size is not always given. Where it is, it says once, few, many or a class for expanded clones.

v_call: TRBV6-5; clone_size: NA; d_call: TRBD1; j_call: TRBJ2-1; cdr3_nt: TGTGCCAGCAGGGGGACAGGTCTTTACAATGAGCAGTTCTTC; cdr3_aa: CASRGTGLYNEQFF
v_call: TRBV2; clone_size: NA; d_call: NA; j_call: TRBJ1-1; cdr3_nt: TGTGCCAGCAGTGAACAGGGAATAATGAACACTGAAGCTTTCTTT; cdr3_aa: CASSEQGIMNTEAFF
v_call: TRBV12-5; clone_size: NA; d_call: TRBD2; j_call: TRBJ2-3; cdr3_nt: TGTGCTAGTGGTTTGACCAGCGGGAGGACAGATACGCAGTATTTT; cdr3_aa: CASGLTSGRTDTQYF
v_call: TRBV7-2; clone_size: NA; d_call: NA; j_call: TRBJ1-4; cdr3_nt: TGTGCCAGCAGCTCCCGCAGGGAGGGAAAACTGTTTTTT; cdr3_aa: CASSSRREGKLFF
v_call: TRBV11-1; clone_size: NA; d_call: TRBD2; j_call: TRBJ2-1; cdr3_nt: TGTGCCAGCAGCCCGCAACTAGCGGGAGGCCCCGTCTCCTACAATGAGCAGTTCTTC; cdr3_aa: CASSPQLAGGPVSYNEQFF
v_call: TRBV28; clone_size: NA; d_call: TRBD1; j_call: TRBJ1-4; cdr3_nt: TGTGCCAGCAGTTTTAGTGACAGGGGGCAAAAACTGTTTTTT; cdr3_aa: CASSFSDRGQKLFF
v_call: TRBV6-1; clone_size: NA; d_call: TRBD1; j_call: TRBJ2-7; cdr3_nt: TGTGCCAGCAGTGAAGGGTATCTCGGGACAGGCTACGAGCAGTACTTC; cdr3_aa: CASSEGYLGTGYEQYF
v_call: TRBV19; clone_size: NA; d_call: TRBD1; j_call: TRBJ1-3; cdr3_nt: TGTGCCAGTTACAGGGGAGGAACGGGAAACACCATATATTTT; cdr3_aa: CASYRGGTGNTIYF
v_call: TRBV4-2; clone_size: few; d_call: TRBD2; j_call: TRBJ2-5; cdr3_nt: TGTGCCAGCAGCCGAATTACCGGGACTAGCGGGGGGGCCGCCGAGACCCAGTACTTC; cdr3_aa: CASSRITGTSGGAAETQYF
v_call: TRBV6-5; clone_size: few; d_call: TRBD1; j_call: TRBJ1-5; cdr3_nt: TGTGCCAGCAGACAGGGGGCCAATTACAATCAGCCCCAGCATTTT; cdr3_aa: CASRQGANYNQPQHF
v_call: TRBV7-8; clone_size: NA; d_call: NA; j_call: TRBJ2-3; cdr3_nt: TGTGCCAGCAGCCCCGCGGGGAGCACAGATACGCAGTATTTT; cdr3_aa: CASSPAGSTDTQYF
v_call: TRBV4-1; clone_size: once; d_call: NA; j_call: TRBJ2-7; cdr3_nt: TGCGCCAGCAGCCAAGGGTCAGGGGATTATTACGAGCAGTACTTC; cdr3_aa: CASSQGSGDYYEQYF
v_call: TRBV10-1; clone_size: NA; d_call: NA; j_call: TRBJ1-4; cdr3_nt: TGCGCCAGAACTGGGGCTTTCAATGAAAAACTGTTTTTT; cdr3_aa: CARTGAFNEKLFF
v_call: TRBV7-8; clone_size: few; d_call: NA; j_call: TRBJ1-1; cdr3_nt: TGTGCCAGCAGACTCAGGGTTGGGGTTGAAGCTTTCTTT; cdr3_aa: CASRLRVGVEAFF
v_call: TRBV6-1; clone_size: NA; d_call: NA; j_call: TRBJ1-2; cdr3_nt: TGTGCCAGCAGGATTACTCAGGACAGCAACTATGGCTACACCTTC; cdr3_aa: CASRITQDSNYGYTF
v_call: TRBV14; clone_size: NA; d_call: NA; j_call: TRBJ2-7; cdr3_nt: TGTGCCAGCAGCCAACACGGGGGGATGGTACAGGGTTCCTACGAGCAGTACTTC; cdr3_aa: CASSQHGGMVQGSYEQYF
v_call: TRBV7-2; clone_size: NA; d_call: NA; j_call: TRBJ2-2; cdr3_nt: TGTGCCAGCAGCCTCCCTGCCGGGGAGCTGTTTTTT; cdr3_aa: CASSLPAGELFF
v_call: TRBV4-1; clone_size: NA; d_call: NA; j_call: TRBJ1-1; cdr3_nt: TGCGCCAGCAGCCAAGATCTAGAGGAGCTGAAGGCTTTCTTT; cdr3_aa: CASSQDLEELKAFF
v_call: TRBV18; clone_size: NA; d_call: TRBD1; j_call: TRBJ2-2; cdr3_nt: TGTGCCAGCTCACCACAGGGGGCCGGGACCGGGGAGCTGTTTTTT; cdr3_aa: CASSPQGAGTGELFF
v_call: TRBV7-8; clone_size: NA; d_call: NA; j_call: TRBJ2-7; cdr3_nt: TGTGCCAGCAGCTCGCCGGGAGTCTCCTACGAGCAGTACTTC; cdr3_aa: CASSSPGVSYEQYF
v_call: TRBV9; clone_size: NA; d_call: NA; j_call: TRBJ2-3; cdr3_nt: TGTGCCAGCAGCGTAAGCTACTACACAGATACGCAGTATTTT; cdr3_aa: CASSVSYYTDTQYF
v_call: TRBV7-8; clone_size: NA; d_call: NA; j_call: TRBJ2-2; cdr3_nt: TGTGCCAGCAGCTTAGAGCAGGTGAACACCGGGGAGCTGTTTTTT; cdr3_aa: CASSLEQVNTGELFF
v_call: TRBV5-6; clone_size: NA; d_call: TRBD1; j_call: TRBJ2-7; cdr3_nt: TGTGCCAGCAGCCTAATCAGGGGGCCTACCTACGAGCAGTACTTC; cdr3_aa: CASSLIRGPTYEQYF
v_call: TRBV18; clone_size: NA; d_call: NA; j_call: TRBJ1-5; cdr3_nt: TGTGCCAGCTCACGGTCGGGGGACAATCAGCCCCAGCATTTT; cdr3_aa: CASSRSGDNQPQHF
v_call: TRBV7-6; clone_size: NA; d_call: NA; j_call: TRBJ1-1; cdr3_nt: TGTGCCAGCAGCTTCGCATCGGCCAGGGACACTGAAGCTTTCTTT; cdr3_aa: CASSFASARDTEAFF
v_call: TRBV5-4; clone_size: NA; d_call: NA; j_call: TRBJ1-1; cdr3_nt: TGTGCCAGCAGTTCAGGGGCCCCCAGCTCGAACACTGAAGCTTTCTTT; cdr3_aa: CASSSGAPSSNTEAFF
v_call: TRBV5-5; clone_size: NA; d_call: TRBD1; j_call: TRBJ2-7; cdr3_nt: TGTGCCAGCAGCTTGAGTAACAGGGGCGAGCAGTACTTC; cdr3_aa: CASSLSNRGEQYF
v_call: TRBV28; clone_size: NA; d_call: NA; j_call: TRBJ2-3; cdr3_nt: TGTGCCACCATCCGGGGAAGCACAGATACGCAGTATTTT; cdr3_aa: CATIRGSTDTQYF
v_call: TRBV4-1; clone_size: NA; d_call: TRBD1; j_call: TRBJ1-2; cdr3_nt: TGCGCCAGCAGCCAGACAGGGTCGGACTATGGCTACACCTTC; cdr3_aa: CASSQTGSDYGYTF
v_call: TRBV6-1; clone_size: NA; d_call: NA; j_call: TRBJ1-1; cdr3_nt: TGTGCCAGCAGAGCAGCAGGGGTTCACACTGAAGCTTTCTTT; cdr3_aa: CASRAAGVHTEAFF